This is a list of T cell receptor beta chains from one sample in a study of T-cell reconstitution after alpha-beta-depleted transplantation in children. MiXCR, applied by TCRdb to the PCR reads, yields one record per CDR3 protein. In the table there are about a million distinct CDR3 sequences, under 30% of which are singletons. The input for sequencing was PBMCs, mostly from graft donor cells, taken 360 days after TCRalphabeta/CD19-depleted stem cell transplant. The receptor set was obtained from a boy younger than two who had a stem cell transplant for SCID, so the T cells may come from the graft donor. Both conserved end residues are part of each CDR3. Each record gives: clone size, V gene, J gene, D gene, CDR3 DNA, CDR3 protein. D genes are given only for firm matches. Where a row states a size, it is once, few, many or the class of an expanded clone; other rows omit it.

size: few
V: TRBV7-9
J: TRBJ2-2
D: -
DNA: TGTGCCAGCAGCTTAAGGGCCTTGGCCGGGGAGCTGTTTTTT
CDR3: CASSLRALAGELFF

size: -
V: TRBV28
J: TRBJ2-5
D: TRBD1
DNA: TGTGCCAGCAGTTTCGAGGACAGGGGGCTTGAGACCCAGTACTTC
CDR3: CASSFEDRGLETQYF

size: -
V: TRBV11-2
J: TRBJ2-1
D: TRBD2
DNA: TGTGCCAGCAGCGACAGACTAGCGGGGGCGTACAATGAGCAGTTCTTC
CDR3: CASSDRLAGAYNEQFF

size: -
V: TRBV11-2
J: TRBJ2-5
D: -
DNA: TGTGCCAGCAGTTACGGGCTCCCACAAGAGACCCAGTACTTC
CDR3: CASSYGLPQETQYF

size: few
V: TRBV12-3/TRBV12-4
J: TRBJ1-5
D: TRBD1
DNA: TGTGCCAGCAGCCCGGGACAGGTGAAACAGCCCCAGCATTTT
CDR3: CASSPGQVKQPQHF

size: few
V: TRBV20-1
J: TRBJ2-7
D: TRBD2
DNA: TGCAGTGCTAGGGGGGAGGGTTTAACCTACGAGCAGTACTTC
CDR3: CSARGEGLTYEQYF

size: -
V: TRBV7-2
J: TRBJ2-7
D: TRBD2
DNA: TGTGCCAGCAGTCGGCCGGGACTAGCGTTGTACGAGCAGTACTTC
CDR3: CASSRPGLALYEQYF

size: -
V: TRBV29-1
J: TRBJ1-1
D: -
DNA: TGCAGCGCCAAAGATAATAGGGTTCGGAACACTGAAGCTTTCTTT
CDR3: CSAKDNRVRNTEAFF

size: few
V: TRBV28
J: TRBJ2-7
D: -
DNA: TGTGCCAGCAGTTTCATTAGCAGGGCCGACGAGCAGTACTTC
CDR3: CASSFISRADEQYF

size: few
V: TRBV27
J: TRBJ1-6
D: TRBD1
DNA: TGTGCCAGCGCTCCCACCGGGACAGGGTTGTATAATTCACCCCTCCACTTT
CDR3: CASAPTGTGLYNSPLHF

size: -
V: TRBV4-1
J: TRBJ1-1
D: -
DNA: TGCGCCAGCAGCCTGAGGGAAGTAATGAACACTGAAGCTTTCTTT
CDR3: CASSLREVMNTEAFF

size: -
V: TRBV11-3
J: TRBJ2-2
D: TRBD1
DNA: TGTGCCAGCAGCCAAGACAGGGATCCCGGGGAGCTGTTTTTT
CDR3: CASSQDRDPGELFF

size: -
V: TRBV20-1
J: TRBJ1-1
D: -
DNA: TGCAGTGCTAGAGATGGGACGTTCGAAGCTTTCTTT
CDR3: CSARDGTFEAFF

size: few
V: TRBV12-3/TRBV12-4
J: TRBJ2-1
D: TRBD2
DNA: TGTGCCAGCAGTTTTGAGGGTAGCGGGGGTAAAAATGAGCAGTTCTTC
CDR3: CASSFEGSGGKNEQFF

size: -
V: TRBV20-1
J: TRBJ2-5
D: TRBD2
DNA: TGCAGTGCTACTAGCGGGCAAGAGACCCAGTACTTC
CDR3: CSATSGQETQYF

size: few
V: TRBV7-2
J: TRBJ2-5
D: -
DNA: TGTGCCAGCAGCCCCCTCCGGGACTTCCAAGAGACCCAGTACTTC
CDR3: CASSPLRDFQETQYF

size: few
V: TRBV27
J: TRBJ2-7
D: TRBD2
DNA: TGTGCCAGCAGTGGGGGCATCCTAGCGGGGATAACCGAGCAGTACTTC
CDR3: CASSGGILAGITEQYF

size: once
V: TRBV27
J: TRBJ2-7
D: -
DNA: TGTGCCAGCAGTTTATCCGGACTGACGGCCTACGAGCAGTACTTC
CDR3: CASSLSGLTAYEQYF

size: few
V: TRBV2
J: TRBJ1-2
D: -
DNA: TGTGCCAGCAGTGTAAGGGTCGGGTATGGCTACACCTTC
CDR3: CASSVRVGYGYTF

size: -
V: TRBV20-1
J: TRBJ2-1
D: -
DNA: TGCAGTGCCCTCCCGGAGGTGGACAATGAGCAGTTCTTC
CDR3: CSALPEVDNEQFF

size: -
V: TRBV7-9
J: TRBJ2-3
D: -
DNA: TGTGCCAGCAGCCCCCAAGGGTCTGGGCCTGATACGCAGTATTTT
CDR3: CASSPQGSGPDTQYF

size: -
V: TRBV20-1
J: TRBJ2-5
D: -
DNA: TGCAGTGCCGTCCGGATTCTACAAGAGACCCAGTACTTC
CDR3: CSAVRILQETQYF

size: few
V: TRBV4-1
J: TRBJ1-4
D: -
DNA: TGCGCCAGCAGGCAAGAACGCACAGCAATTAATGAAAAACTGTTTTTT
CDR3: CASRQERTAINEKLFF

size: many
V: TRBV20-1
J: TRBJ2-3
D: TRBD1
DNA: TGCAGTGCCCGGACAGGGGCAGATACGCAGTATTTT
CDR3: CSARTGADTQYF

size: -
V: TRBV4-2
J: TRBJ2-3
D: TRBD1
DNA: TGTGCCAGCAGCCCGGGACAGGGGTTCACCACAGATACGCAGTATTTT
CDR3: CASSPGQGFTTDTQYF

size: few
V: TRBV28
J: TRBJ1-4
D: -
DNA: TGTGCCAGCAGTTTAGGATTGGGGGGCAAACTGTTTTTT
CDR3: CASSLGLGGKLFF

size: -
V: TRBV2
J: TRBJ1-1
D: TRBD1
DNA: TGTGCCAGCAGTTGGATGACAGGGGATGGCACTGAAGCTTTCTTT
CDR3: CASSWMTGDGTEAFF

size: -
V: TRBV3-1
J: TRBJ2-3
D: -
DNA: TGTGCCAGCAGCCAAGAAATGGGGCGGCGTACGCAGTATTTT
CDR3: CASSQEMGRRTQYF

size: -
V: TRBV13
J: TRBJ1-2
D: -
DNA: TGTGCCAGCAGCGGCAACAGGAATGGCTACACCTTC
CDR3: CASSGNRNGYTF

size: -
V: TRBV7-6
J: TRBJ2-7
D: TRBD1
DNA: TGTGCCAGCAGCTTGTGGGGGACAGGCTACGAGCAGTACTTC
CDR3: CASSLWGTGYEQYF

size: -
V: TRBV27
J: TRBJ2-7
D: -
DNA: TGTGCCAGCAGTTTCATCAGGGCCCTCTCCGTCTACGAGCAGTACTTC
CDR3: CASSFIRALSVYEQYF

size: many
V: TRBV4-1
J: TRBJ2-1
D: TRBD2
DNA: TGCGCCAGCAGCCGATCATTCCAACTAGCGGGGGGGCCCTATGAGCAGTTCTTC
CDR3: CASSRSFQLAGGPYEQFF

size: -
V: TRBV5-6
J: TRBJ1-4
D: TRBD1
DNA: TGTGCCAGCAGCTTGGCCGGGACAGGGGGAGAAAAACTGTTTTTT
CDR3: CASSLAGTGGEKLFF

size: few
V: TRBV18
J: TRBJ2-5
D: -
DNA: TGTGCCAGCTCACCACTCCGACAGAGTAAAGAGACCCAGTACTTC
CDR3: CASSPLRQSKETQYF

size: -
V: TRBV11-2
J: TRBJ2-5
D: -
DNA: TGTGCCAGCAGCACTCGAAGCGGGTCCTACGGGGAGACCCAGTACTTC
CDR3: CASSTRSGSYGETQYF

size: few
V: TRBV3-1
J: TRBJ2-3
D: -
DNA: TGTGCCAGCAGCCAAGAGAGGGCGAGATCTAGCACAGATACGCAGTATTTT
CDR3: CASSQERARSSTDTQYF

size: -
V: TRBV20-1
J: TRBJ2-1
D: TRBD2
DNA: TGCAGTGCTGCCAGACTAGCGGGGGGATCCTACAATGAGCAGTTCTTC
CDR3: CSAARLAGGSYNEQFF

size: few
V: TRBV10-3
J: TRBJ2-7
D: TRBD1
DNA: TGTGCCATCAGTGAGGGAGGGACAGGGGGGGCTTACGAGCAGTACTTC
CDR3: CAISEGGTGGAYEQYF

size: few
V: TRBV7-9
J: TRBJ2-7
D: TRBD2
DNA: TGTGCCAGCAGCTCTAGCGGGGGGGAGTACGAGCAGTACTTC
CDR3: CASSSSGGEYEQYF

size: -
V: TRBV29-1
J: TRBJ2-1
D: -
DNA: TGCAGCGTGGAGGGGGCAGGTGAGCAGTTCTTC
CDR3: CSVEGAGEQFF

size: -
V: TRBV12-3/TRBV12-4
J: TRBJ2-1
D: TRBD2
DNA: TGTGCCAGCGATAACGGGGGGGGTGAGCAGTTCTTC
CDR3: CASDNGGGEQFF

size: -
V: TRBV7-2
J: TRBJ2-3
D: -
DNA: TGTGCCAGCAGCGGTGGGGTGTGGGAAATATCAGATACGCAGTATTTT
CDR3: CASSGGVWEISDTQYF

size: few
V: TRBV20-1
J: TRBJ2-1
D: -
DNA: TGCAGTGCTAGAAGGGTCGGTGAGCAGTTCTTC
CDR3: CSARRVGEQFF

size: many
V: TRBV4-2
J: TRBJ2-3
D: -
DNA: TGTGCCAGCAGCCAAGGGAAGGAGAGACGGACAGATACGCAGTATTTT
CDR3: CASSQGKERRTDTQYF

size: -
V: TRBV6-5
J: TRBJ1-2
D: TRBD1
DNA: TGTGCCAGCAGACCCAACGGACAGGCGATAGCTAACTATGGCTACACCTTC
CDR3: CASRPNGQAIANYGYTF

size: -
V: TRBV5-1
J: TRBJ2-1
D: TRBD1
DNA: TGCGCCAGCAGCCAAATTCACAGGGGACAGGACGAGCAGTTCTTC
CDR3: CASSQIHRGQDEQFF

size: few
V: TRBV28
J: TRBJ1-5
D: -
DNA: TGTGCCAGCAGTTTATCGGGGAGTGGGCGGAATCAGCCCCAGCATTTT
CDR3: CASSLSGSGRNQPQHF

size: once
V: TRBV5-1
J: TRBJ2-1
D: -
DNA: TGCGCCAGCAGCTTTGACAGTGTCAATGAGCAGTTCTTC
CDR3: CASSFDSVNEQFF

size: few
V: TRBV4-2
J: TRBJ2-7
D: -
DNA: TGTGCCAGCAGCCCCGCACCGGGACTCCCATCCTACGAGCAGTACTTC
CDR3: CASSPAPGLPSYEQYF

size: few
V: TRBV20-1
J: TRBJ1-1
D: TRBD1
DNA: TGCAGTGCTAGAGATGGATCTCGGACAGGGCAAACTGAAGCTTTCTTT
CDR3: CSARDGSRTGQTEAFF

size: -
V: TRBV15
J: TRBJ2-6
D: -
DNA: TGTGCCACCAGCAGAGCTCACTCTGGGGCCAACGTCCTGACTTTC
CDR3: CATSRAHSGANVLTF

size: many
V: TRBV7-8
J: TRBJ2-5
D: -
DNA: TGTGCCAGCAGCCATGAGACCCAGTACTTC
CDR3: CASSHETQYF

size: -
V: TRBV5-5
J: TRBJ1-1
D: -
DNA: TGTGCCAGCAGCTTCCTTTGGGGATCTCAAGCTTTCTTT
CDR3: CASSFLWGSQAFF

size: -
V: TRBV6-1
J: TRBJ2-7
D: TRBD1
DNA: TGTGCCTCCACAGGGGGCCGGTACGAGCAGTACTTC
CDR3: CASTGGRYEQYF

size: -
V: TRBV4-2
J: TRBJ1-1
D: -
DNA: TGTGCCAGCACCTGGACTTATTTGAACACTGAAGCTTTCTTT
CDR3: CASTWTYLNTEAFF

size: -
V: TRBV4-1
J: TRBJ2-1
D: -
DNA: TGCGCCAGCAGCCAAGATGGGGTGGCGGCTCTGTCCTACAATGAGCAGTTCTTC
CDR3: CASSQDGVAALSYNEQFF